This TCR beta chain emerged from a study of breast tumors, draining lymph nodes, adjacent tissues. Turning to this clonotype: Antigen specificity is unknown. Lacking the conserved final phenylalanine or tryptophan, this CDR3 likely reflects a read error. The limits of the CDR3 on the DNA are not certain, so only TCRdb's listed CDR3 is given.

The germline V gene encodes CDR1 MNHEY and CDR2 SMNVEV (reference sequence). The CDR3 is 8 residues long, counting both termini. Breast cancer patients provided tissue from their axillary draining lymph nodes. General observations from the study: Tumors had less TCR diversity than lymph nodes, more than nontumor tissue. The lymph node origin of tumor T cells was framed as consistent with a hypothesis, not demonstrated. Data fit most tumor T cells coming from lymph node, expanding in tumor. Luminal-like breast cancer showed significantly greater tumor-nontumor repertoire similarity than basal-like breast cancer did.

Each CDR3 protein gets one entry after TCRdb re-called the multiplex PCR reads with MiXCR. The sample lists approximately 90,000 distinct CDR3 sequences, roughly 29% occurring once. This sequence joins TRBV27 and TRBJ1-5. The sequence derives from a female donor with breast cancer. Some clones in this sample may be carry-over from other donors' samples. Sequencing was done on a sample of axillary lymph node tissue. The CDR3 spells CASGWLYL.